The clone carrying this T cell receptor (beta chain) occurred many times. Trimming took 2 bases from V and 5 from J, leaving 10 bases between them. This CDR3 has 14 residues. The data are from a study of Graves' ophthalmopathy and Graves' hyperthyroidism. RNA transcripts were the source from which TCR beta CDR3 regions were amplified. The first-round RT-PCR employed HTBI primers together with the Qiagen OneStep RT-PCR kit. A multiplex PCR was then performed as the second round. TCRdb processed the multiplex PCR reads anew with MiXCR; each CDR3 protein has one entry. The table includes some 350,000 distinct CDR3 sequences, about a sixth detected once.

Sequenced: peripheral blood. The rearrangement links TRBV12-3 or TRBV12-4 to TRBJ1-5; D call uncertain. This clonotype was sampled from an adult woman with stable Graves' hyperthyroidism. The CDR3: CASSLLGSDQPQHF. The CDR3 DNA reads TGTGCCAGCAGTTTATTGGGATCGGATCAGCCCCAGCATTTT.